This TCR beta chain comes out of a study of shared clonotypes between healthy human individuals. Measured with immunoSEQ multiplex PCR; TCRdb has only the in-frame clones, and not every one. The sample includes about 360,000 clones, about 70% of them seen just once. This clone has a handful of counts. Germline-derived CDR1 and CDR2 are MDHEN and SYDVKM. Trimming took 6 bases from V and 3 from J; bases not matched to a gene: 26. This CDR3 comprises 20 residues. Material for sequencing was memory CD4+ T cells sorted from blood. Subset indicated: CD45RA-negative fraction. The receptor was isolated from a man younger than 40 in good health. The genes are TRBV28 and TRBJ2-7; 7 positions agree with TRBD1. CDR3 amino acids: CASSKDGADPRQTGSYEQYF. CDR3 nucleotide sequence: TGTGCCAGCAGCAAAGATGGGGCCGACCCACGACAGACAGGGAGCTACGAGCAGTACTTC.